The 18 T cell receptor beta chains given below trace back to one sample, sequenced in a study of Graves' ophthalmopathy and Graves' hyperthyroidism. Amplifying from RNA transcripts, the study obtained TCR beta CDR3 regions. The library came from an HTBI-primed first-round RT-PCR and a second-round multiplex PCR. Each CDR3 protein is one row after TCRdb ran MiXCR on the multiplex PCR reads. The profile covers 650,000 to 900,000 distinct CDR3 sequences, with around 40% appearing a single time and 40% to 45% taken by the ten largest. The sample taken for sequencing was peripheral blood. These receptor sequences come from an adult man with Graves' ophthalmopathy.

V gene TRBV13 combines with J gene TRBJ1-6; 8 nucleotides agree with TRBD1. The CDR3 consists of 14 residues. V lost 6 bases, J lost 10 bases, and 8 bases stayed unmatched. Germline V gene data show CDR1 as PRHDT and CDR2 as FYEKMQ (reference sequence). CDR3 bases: TGTGCCAGCAGTGTGACAGGGGTTGGATCACCCCTCCACTTT. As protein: CASSVTGVGSPLHF.

The CDR3 DNA sequence: TGTGCCAGCAGCTTAAGTCACAGCACAGATACGCAGTACTTC. Translation: CASSLSHSTDTQYF. J is TRBJ2-5 and V is TRBV7-6; D gene ambiguous. The ends were cut back, 2 bases at V and 11 bases at J, with 18 bases in the middle. CDR1 and CDR2 from the germline V gene are SGHVS and FNYEAQ. This CDR3 comprises 14 residues.

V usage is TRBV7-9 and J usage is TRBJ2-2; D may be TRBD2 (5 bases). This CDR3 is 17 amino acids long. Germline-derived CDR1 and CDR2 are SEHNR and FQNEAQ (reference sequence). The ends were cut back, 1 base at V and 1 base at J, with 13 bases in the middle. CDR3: CASSLGSSGLNTGELFF. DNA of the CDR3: TGTGCCAGCAGCTTAGGGTCCAGCGGTTTGAACACCGGGGAGCTGTTTTTT.

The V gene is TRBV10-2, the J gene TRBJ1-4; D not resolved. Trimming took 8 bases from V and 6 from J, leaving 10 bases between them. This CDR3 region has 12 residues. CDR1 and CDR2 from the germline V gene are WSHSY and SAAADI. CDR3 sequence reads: CASGYTDEKLFF. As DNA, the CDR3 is TGCGCCAGCGGATACACAGATGAAAAACTGTTTTTT.

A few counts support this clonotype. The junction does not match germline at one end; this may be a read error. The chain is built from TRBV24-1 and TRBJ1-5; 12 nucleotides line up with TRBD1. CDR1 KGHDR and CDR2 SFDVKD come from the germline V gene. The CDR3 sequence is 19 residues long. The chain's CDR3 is CASSSTGTGGARSNQPQHF. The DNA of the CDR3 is TGTGCCAGCAGTTCGACCGGGACAGGGGGCGCCCGGAGCAATCAGCCCCAGCATTTT.

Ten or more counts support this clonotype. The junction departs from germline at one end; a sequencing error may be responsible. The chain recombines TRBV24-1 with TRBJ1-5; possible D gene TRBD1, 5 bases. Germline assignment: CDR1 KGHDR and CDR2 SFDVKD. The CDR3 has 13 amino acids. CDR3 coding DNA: TGTGCCAGCAGTAGGGGTCGAAATCAGCCCCAGCATTTT. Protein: CASSRGRNQPQHF.

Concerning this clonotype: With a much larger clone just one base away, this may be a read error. The CDR3 region is CSVQGSNQPQHF. Here the CDR3 DNA reads TGCAGCGTCCAGGGCAGCAATCAGCCCCAGCATTTT. The chain combines TRBV29-1 with TRBJ1-5; a possible D gene is TRBD1 (5 bases). The V end was cut by 6 bases, the J end by 1 base, with 7 bases between. The CDR3 is made up of 12 amino acids. Germline V gene lookup returns CDR1 SQVTM and CDR2 ANQGSEA. The entire variable domain, with the rest obtained from reference TRBV29-1 and TRBJ1-5, is as follows: SAVISQKPSRDICQRGTSLTIQCQVDSQVTMMFWYRQQPGQSLTLIATANQGSEATYESGFVIDKFPISRPNLTFSTLTVSNMSPEDSSIYLCSVQGSNQPQHFGDGTRLSIL.

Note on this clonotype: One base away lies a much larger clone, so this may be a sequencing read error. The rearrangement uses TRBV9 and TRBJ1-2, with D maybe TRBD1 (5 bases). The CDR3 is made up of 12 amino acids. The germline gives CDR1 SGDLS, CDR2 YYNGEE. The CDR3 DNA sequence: TGTGCCCGCAGTTTATCCAGGGTGGGCTACACCTTC. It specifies CARSLSRVGYTF.

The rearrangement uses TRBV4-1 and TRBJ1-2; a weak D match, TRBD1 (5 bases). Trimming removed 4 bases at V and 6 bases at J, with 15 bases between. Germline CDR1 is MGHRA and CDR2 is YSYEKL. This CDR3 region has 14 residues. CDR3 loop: CASSRPGFANGYTF. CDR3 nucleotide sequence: TGCGCCAGCAGCCGGCCAGGGTTTGCAAATGGCTACACCTTC.

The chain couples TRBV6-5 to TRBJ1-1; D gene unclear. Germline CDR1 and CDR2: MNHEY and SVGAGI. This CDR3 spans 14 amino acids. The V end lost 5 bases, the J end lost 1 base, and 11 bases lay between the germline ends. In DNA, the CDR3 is TGTGCCAGCAGTCAACCGGACGGGAACACTGAAGCTTTCTTT. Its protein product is CASSQPDGNTEAFF.

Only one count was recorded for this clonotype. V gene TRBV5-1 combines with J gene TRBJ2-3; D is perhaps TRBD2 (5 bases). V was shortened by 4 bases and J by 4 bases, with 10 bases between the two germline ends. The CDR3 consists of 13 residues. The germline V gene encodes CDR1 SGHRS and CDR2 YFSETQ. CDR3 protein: CASSRGSADTQYF. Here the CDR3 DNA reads TGCGCCAGCAGCCGAGGGTCGGCAGATACGCAGTATTTT.

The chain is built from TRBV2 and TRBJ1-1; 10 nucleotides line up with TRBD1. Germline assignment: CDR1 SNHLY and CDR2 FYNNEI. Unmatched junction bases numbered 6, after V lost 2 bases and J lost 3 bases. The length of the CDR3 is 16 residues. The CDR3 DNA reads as TGTGCCAGCAGTGAAAACGCGGGACAGGGGTACACTGAAGCTTTCTTT. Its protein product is CASSENAGQGYTEAFF. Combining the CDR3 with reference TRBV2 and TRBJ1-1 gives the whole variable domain EPEVTQTPSHQVTQMGQEVILRCVPISNHLYFYWYRQILGQKVEFLVSFYNNEISEKSEIFDDQFSVERPDGSNFTLKIRSTKLEDSAMYFCASSENAGQGYTEAFFGQGTRLTVV.

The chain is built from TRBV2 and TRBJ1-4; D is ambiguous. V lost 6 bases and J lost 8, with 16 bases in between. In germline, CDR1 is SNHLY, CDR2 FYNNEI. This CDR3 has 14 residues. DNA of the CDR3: TGTGCCAGCAGAGAACAGTTAATTTCGGAAAAACTGTTTTTT. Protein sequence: CASREQLISEKLFF.

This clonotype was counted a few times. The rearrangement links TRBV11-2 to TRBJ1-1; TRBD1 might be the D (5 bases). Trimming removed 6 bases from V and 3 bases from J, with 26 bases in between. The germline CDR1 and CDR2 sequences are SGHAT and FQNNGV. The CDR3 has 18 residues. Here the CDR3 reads CASSTPKVGLLGDTEAFF. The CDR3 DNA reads TGTGCCAGCAGTACTCCCAAAGTGGGACTCCTTGGCGACACTGAAGCTTTCTTT.

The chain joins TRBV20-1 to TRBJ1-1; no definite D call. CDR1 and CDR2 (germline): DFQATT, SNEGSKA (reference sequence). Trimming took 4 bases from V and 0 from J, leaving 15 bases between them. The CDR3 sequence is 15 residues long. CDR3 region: CSAKDGWELNTEAFF. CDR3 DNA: TGCAGTGCTAAGGACGGGTGGGAGCTGAACACTGAAGCTTTCTTT.

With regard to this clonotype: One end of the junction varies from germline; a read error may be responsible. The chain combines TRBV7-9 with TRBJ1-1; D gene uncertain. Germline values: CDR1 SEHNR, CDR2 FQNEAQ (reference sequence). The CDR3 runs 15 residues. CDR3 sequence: CASSHLGLMNTEAFF. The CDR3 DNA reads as TGCGCCAGCAGCCACTTGGGGTTAATGAACACTGAAGCTTTCTTT.

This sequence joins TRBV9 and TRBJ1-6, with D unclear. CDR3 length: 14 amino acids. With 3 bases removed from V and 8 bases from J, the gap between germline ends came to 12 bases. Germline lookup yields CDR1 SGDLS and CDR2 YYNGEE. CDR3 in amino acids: CASSADEGDSPLHF. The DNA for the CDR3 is TGTGCCAGCAGCGCGGATGAGGGAGATTCACCCCTCCACTTT.

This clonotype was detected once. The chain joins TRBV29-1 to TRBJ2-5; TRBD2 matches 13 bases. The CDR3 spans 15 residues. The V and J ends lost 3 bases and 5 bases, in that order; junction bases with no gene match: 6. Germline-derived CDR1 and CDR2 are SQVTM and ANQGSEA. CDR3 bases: TGCAGCGTTGACACTAGCGGGGGGGCCCAGGAGACCCAGTACTTC. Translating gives CSVDTSGGAQETQYF. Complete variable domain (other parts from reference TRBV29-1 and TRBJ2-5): SAVISQKPSRDICQRGTSLTIQCQVDSQVTMMFWYRQQPGQSLTLIATANQGSEATYESGFVIDKFPISRPNLTFSTLTVSNMSPEDSSIYLCSVDTSGGAQETQYFGPGTRLLVL.